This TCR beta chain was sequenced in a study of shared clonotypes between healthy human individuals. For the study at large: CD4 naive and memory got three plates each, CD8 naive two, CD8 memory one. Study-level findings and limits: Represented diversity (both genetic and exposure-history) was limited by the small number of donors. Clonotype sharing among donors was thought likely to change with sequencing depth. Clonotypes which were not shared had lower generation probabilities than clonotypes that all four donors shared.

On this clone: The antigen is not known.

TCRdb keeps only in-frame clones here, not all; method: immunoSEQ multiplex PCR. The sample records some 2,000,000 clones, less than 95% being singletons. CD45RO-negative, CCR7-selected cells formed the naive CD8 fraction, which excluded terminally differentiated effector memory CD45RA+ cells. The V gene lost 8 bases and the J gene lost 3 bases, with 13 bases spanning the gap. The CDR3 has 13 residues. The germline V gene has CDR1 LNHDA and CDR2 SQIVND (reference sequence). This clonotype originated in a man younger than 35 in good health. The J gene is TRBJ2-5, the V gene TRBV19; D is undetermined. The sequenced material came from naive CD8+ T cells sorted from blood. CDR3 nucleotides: TGTGCCAGTGCCGTTGATGGAGAAGAGACCCAGTACTTC. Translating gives CASAVDGEETQYF.